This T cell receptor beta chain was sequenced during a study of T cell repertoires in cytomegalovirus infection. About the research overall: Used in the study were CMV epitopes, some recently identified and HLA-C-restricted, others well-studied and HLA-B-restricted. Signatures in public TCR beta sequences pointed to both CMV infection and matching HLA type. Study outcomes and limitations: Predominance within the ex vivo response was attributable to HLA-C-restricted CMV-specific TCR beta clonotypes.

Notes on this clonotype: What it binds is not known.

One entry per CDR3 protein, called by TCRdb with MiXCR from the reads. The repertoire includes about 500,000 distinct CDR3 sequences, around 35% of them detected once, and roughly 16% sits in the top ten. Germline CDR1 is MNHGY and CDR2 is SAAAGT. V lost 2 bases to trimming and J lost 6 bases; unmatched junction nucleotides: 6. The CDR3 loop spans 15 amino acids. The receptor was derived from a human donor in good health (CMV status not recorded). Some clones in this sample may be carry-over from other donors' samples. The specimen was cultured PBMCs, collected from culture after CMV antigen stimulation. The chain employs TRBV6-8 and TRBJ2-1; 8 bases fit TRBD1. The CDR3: CASSYETGALNEQFF. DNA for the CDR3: TGTGCCAGCAGTTACGAGACAGGGGCCCTCAATGAGCAGTTCTTC.